This entry describes one T cell receptor (beta chain). Its antigen is not identified. Blood CD4+ CD25-low CD127-high conventional T cells supplied the genomic DNA template. Method: immunoSEQ multiplex PCR; TCRdb's copy keeps in-frame clones and lacks some. The table lists 21,000 or so clones, 90% to 95% of them singletons. This record comes from a study of regulatory and conventional T cells in RAG deficiency. Study-wide results and limits: Patient subsets had shorter CDR3s; Omenn Treg-Tconv overlap exceeded 80%. Omenn syndrome and CID/AS patients had approximately 91-fold fewer unique Treg TCR beta sequences, versus roughly 10-fold elsewhere. Shannon entropy fell and Simpson indices rose in RAG-deficient patients.

Germline CDR1 reads GTSNPN; CDR2 reads SVGIG (reference sequence). The CDR3 covers 16 residues. Losses at the gene ends were 2 bases for V and 8 bases for J; bases not matched to a gene: 14. These same records also appear under a second study, on regulatory T cells. This second report adds: The primer mix had 52 TRBV and 13 TRBJ primers. Regulatory T cells showed the strongest V-J pair restriction and V/J gene skewing among patient repertoires.

This rearrangement joins TRBV30 to TRBJ2-1; 8 nucleotides agree with TRBD1. The sequenced material came from CD4+ T cells sorted from blood. The sequence was collected from a human donor in good health. Here the CDR3 DNA reads TGTGCCTGGAGTCCTGGACAGGGCGGCTTTTTCGATGAGCAGTTCTTC. It specifies CAWSPGQGGFFDEQFF.